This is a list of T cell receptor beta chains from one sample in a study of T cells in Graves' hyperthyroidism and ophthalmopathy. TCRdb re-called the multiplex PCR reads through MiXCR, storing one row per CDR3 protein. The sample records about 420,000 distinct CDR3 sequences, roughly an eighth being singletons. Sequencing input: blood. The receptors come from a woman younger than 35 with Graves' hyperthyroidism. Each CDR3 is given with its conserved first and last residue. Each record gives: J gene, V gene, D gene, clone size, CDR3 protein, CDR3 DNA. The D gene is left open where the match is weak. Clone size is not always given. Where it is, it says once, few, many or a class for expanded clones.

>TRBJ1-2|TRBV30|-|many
CAWRPSNREMEYGYTF
TGTGCCTGGAGGCCATCAAACAGGGAAATGGAGTATGGCTACACCTTC
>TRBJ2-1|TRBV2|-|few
CASTGDQDNEQFF
TGTGCCAGCACAGGGGACCAGGACAATGAGCAGTTCTTC
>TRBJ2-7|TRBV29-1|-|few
CSATTSSYEQYF
TGCAGCGCCACCACGAGCTCCTACGAGCAGTACTTC
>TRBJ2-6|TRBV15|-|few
CATSRDSGTGANVLTF
TGTGCCACCAGCAGAGATTCGGGGACCGGGGCCAACGTCCTGACTTTC
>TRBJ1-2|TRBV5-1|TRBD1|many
CASSTSGTGADLYGYTF
TGCGCCAGCAGCACCTCCGGGACAGGGGCCGACCTCTATGGCTACACCTTC
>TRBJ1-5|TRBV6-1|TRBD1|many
CASSANPDRLQPQHF
TGTGCCAGCAGTGCTAACCCGGACAGGCTACAGCCCCAGCATTTT
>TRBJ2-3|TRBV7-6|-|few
CASSSRDTDTQYF
TGTGCCAGCAGCTCCAGGGACACAGATACGCAGTATTTT
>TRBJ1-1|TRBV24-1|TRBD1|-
CATSAGTGRGTEAFF
TGTGCCACCAGTGCCGGGACAGGGAGGGGCACTGAAGCTTTCTTT
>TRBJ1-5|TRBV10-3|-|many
CATDTGNNQPQHF
TGTGCCACCGATACAGGGAATAATCAGCCCCAGCATTTT
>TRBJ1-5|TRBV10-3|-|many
CAISESSRNNQPQHF
TGTGCCATCAGTGAGTCGTCCAGGAACAATCAGCCCCAGCATTTT
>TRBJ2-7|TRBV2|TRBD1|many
CASSGGGQGFLEQYF
TGTGCCAGCAGCGGGGGAGGACAGGGCTTTCTCGAGCAGTACTTC
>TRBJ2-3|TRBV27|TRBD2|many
CASSRAGGPRTDTQYF
TGTGCCAGCAGCCGGGCGGGAGGGCCTAGGACAGATACGCAGTATTTT
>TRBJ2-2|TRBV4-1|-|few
CASSQDARVGGELFF
TGCGCCAGCAGCCAAGACGCCAGGGTTGGCGGGGAGCTGTTTTTT
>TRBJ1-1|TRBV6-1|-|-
CASSRRPGGGGTEAFF
TGTGCCAGCAGCCGTCGCCCGGGGGGCGGAGGCACTGAAGCTTTCTTT
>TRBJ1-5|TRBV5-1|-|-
CASSQGPGENQPQHF
TGCGCCAGCAGCCAAGGGCCAGGGGAAAATCAGCCCCAGCATTTT
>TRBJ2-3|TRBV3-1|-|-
CASSQERAIVPDTQYF
TGTGCCAGCAGCCAAGAAAGAGCAATCGTCCCAGATACGCAGTATTTT
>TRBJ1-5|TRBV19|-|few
CASSSSRQQPQHF
TGTGCCAGTAGTTCATCCCGACAGCAGCCCCAGCATTTT
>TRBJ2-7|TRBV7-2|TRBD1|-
CASSDQGAHYEQYF
TGTGCCAGCAGTGATCAGGGGGCCCACTACGAGCAGTACTTC
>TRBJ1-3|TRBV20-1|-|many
CSAGPSGNTIYF
TGCAGTGCTGGCCCCTCTGGAAACACCATATATTTT
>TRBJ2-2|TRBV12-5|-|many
CASGPTTGNTGELFF
TGTGCTAGTGGTCCGACCACAGGGAACACCGGGGAGCTGTTTTTT
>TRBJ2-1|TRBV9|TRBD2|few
CASSATPGLAGVYNEQFF
TGTGCCAGCAGCGCCACCCCGGGACTAGCGGGAGTCTACAATGAGCAGTTCTTC
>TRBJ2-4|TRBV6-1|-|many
CASMAGPGNIQYF
TGTGCCAGCATGGCGGGACCCGGAAACATTCAGTACTTC
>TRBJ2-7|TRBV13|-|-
CASSLKPGNEQYF
TGTGCCAGCAGCCTTAAACCGGGAAACGAGCAGTACTTC
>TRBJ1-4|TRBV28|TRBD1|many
CASSFPPGGGDEKLFF
TGTGCCAGCAGTTTCCCTCCAGGGGGAGGTGATGAAAAACTGTTTTTT
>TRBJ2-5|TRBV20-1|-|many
CSAMAADGQETQYF
TGCAGTGCTATGGCCGCGGACGGTCAAGAGACCCAGTACTTC
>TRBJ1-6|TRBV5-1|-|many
CASSLSGTNSPLHF
TGCGCCAGCAGCTTATCGGGAACCAATTCACCCCTCCACTTT
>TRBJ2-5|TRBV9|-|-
CASSHTGGGETQYF
TGTGCCAGCAGCCATACAGGGGGGGGGGAGACCCAGTACTTC
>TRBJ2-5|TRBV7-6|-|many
CASSLALRETQYF
TGTGCCAGCAGCTTAGCGCTTCGGGAGACCCAGTACTTC
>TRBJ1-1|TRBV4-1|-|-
CASSQGLGTRNTEAFF
TGCGCCAGCAGCCAGGGCCTGGGGACACGGAACACTGAAGCTTTCTTT
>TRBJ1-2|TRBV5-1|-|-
CASSLAPGSNYGYTF
TGCGCCAGCAGCTTGGCCCCTGGCAGTAACTATGGCTACACCTTC
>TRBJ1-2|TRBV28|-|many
CASSTKTGSYGYTF
TGTGCCAGCAGCACCAAAACAGGGTCCTATGGCTACACCTTC
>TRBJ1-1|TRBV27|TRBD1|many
CASSLTFAGGLEAFF
TGTGCCAGCAGTTTGACGTTTGCAGGGGGGCTTGAAGCTTTCTTT
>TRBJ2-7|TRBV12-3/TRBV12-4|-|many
CASSPQGILYEQYF
TGTGCCAGCAGTCCCCAGGGGATCCTCTACGAGCAGTACTTC
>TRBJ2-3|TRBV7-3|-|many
CASSLTGAASTDTQYF
TGTGCCAGCAGCTTAACAGGGGCCGCTTCCACAGATACGCAGTATTTT
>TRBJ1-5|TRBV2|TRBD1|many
CASSEGDSSNQPQHF
TGTGCCAGCAGTGAAGGGGACAGTAGCAATCAGCCCCAGCATTTT
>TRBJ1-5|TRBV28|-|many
CASSLYSGNQPQHF
TGTGCCAGCAGTTTATACAGCGGCAATCAGCCCCAGCATTTT
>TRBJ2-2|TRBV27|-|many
CASSLSQNTGELFF
TGTGCCAGCAGTTTATCACAGAACACCGGGGAGCTGTTTTTT
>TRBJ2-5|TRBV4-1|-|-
CASSQGTRGQETQYF
TGCGCCAGCAGCCAAGGCACCCGGGGGCAAGAGACCCAGTACTTC
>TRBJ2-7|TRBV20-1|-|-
CTLGLRGEQYF
TGCACTCTGGGACTCCGCGGGGAGCAGTACTTC
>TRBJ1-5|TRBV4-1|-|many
CASSQGPRSNQPQHF
TGCGCCAGCAGCCAAGGACCGCGGAGCAATCAGCCCCAGCATTTT
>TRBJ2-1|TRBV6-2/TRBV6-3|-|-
CASSYDGGLFF
TGTGCCAGCAGTTACGACGGCGGTCTGTTCTTC
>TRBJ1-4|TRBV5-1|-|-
CASSVVSREKLFF
TGCGCCAGCAGCGTTGTGTCGCGCGAAAAACTGTTTTTT
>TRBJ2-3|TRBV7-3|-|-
CASSLKAPDTQYF
TGTGCCAGCAGCTTAAAGGCTCCAGATACGCAGTATTTT
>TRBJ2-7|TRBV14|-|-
CASSQGRLSSYEQYF
TGTGCCAGCAGCCAAGGACGGTTAAGCTCCTACGAGCAGTACTTC
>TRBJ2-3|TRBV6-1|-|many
CASSARGNRGADTQYF
TGTGCCAGCAGTGCACGCGGGAATCGGGGGGCCGATACGCAGTATTTT
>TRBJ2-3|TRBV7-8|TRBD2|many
CASSLGRTSGRAGTDTQYF
TGTGCCAGCAGCTTAGGGAGGACTAGCGGGAGGGCCGGGACAGATACGCAGTATTTT